This TCR beta chain was sequenced for a study of shared clonotypes between healthy human individuals. The study's findings and limits: Memory subsets generally showed smaller estimated richness than naive subsets did.

Per the authors' pipeline: ImmunoSEQ gave junction-only sequences without quality scores, so filtering differed. TCRdb keeps only in-frame clones here, not all; method: immunoSEQ multiplex PCR. V and J calls and clone size are those listed in that table; D and trimming were worked out from the DNA. The sample holds a few million clones, roughly nine tenths seen once. This CDR3 spans 14 amino acids. From germline, CDR1 is SGHNT and CDR2 YYREEE (reference sequence). V was clipped by 1 base and J by 1 base, with 8 bases between them. Regarding this clone: What it binds is unknown.

The sequence was obtained from a man aged 18 to 30 in good health. What was sequenced was naive CD4+ T cells sorted from blood. As for subset: CD45RA+ positively selected. The V gene is TRBV5-4, the J gene TRBJ1-1, with D uncertain. The DNA of the CDR3 is TGTGCCAGCAGCTTGCGCCACCAGAACACTGAAGCTTTCTTT. This sequence encodes CASSLRHQNTEAFF.